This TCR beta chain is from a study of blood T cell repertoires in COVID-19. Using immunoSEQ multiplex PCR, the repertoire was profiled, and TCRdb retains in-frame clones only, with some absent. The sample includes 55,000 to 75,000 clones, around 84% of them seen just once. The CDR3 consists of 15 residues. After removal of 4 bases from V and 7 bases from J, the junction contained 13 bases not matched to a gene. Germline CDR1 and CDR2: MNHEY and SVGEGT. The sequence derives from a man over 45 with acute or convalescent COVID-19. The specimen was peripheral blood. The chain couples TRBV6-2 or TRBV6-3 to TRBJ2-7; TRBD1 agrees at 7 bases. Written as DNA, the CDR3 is TGTGCCAGCAGTTCGCCGGGACAGATGGTCTGGGAGCAGTACTTC. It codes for CASSSPGQMVWEQYF.